This T cell receptor (beta chain) derives from a study of T cells in placental villitis. General notes on the study: Placental TCR-beta repertoires were compared across villitis of unknown etiology, gestational-age-matched unaffected controls, and infectious villitis in order to test an allograft-versus-infection hypothesis. General conclusions and limits of the study: Bulk tissue sequencing could not distinguish helper, regulatory or cytotoxic T cells, nor maternal versus fetal T cells, and excluded gamma-delta receptors. CMV-specific clone frequencies were higher in infectious CMV cases than in villitis of unknown etiology (roughly 0.011 vs 0.001), which did not differ from controls. Because the paraffin blocks included small amounts of decidua, some of the captured T cells, particularly in controls, may have been decidual rather than villous infiltrates.

The five infectious villitis placentae, four with confirmed cytomegalovirus and one with Toxoplasma gondii, were included without being matched to the other groups. In the infectious villitis group, the mothers were found to be younger and to have smaller fetuses, and preterm delivery or intrauterine demise was recorded in a couple of cases. Placentae were collected after delivery and examined grossly and histologically before archival tissue was selected. Five 10-micron scrolls were cut from each FFPE block, and DNA was isolated using the AllPrep DNA/RNA FFPE Tissue kit. NanoDrop was used to check DNA concentration and purity, while a Bioanalyzer was used to assess RNA quality. About this clone: There is no known antigen for this receptor. There are no base qualities to consult, and no much larger clone falls within one base.

The immunoSEQ v4 bias-controlled multiplex PCR assay, performed blinded to group allocation, was used to amplify TCR-beta CDR3 regions from genomic DNA. To estimate nucleated cell and T cell quantities per sample, reference gene primers were included together with the TCR-beta primers. Sequencing of the libraries was performed on an Illumina MiSeq with a 100-cycle paired-end protocol. In the source study's methods: In the immunoSEQ Analyzer software, diversity and richness were calculated, with richness measured by iChao1 and clonality based on Pielou evenness and Shannon diversity on a 0-1 scale where a higher value means less diversity. Using confidence 3 and substitution 2, CDR3 amino acid sequences together with their V/J genes were queried against VDJdb for CMV, EBV and influenza A specificities. The Morisita-Horn index was used to assess TCR-beta amino acid clonotype overlap between villitis of unknown etiology, infectious villitis and control repertoires. Here the immuneACCESS table is served through TCRdb, limited to in-frame sequences with V and J called. Missing clones are a known gap in these copies; in checked studies unresolved V genes cover under half, and the rest lacks a known reason. The DNA was the basis for D and trimming; V, J and clone size are from that table. The table for this sample lists about 3,200 clones; approximately 70% of them were counted only once. The ten largest clones take up roughly 15% of the sample.

Reading from cysteine to phenylalanine, the CDR3 counts 18 amino acids. Just the 54-base CDR3 DNA is kept, in frame starting at base 1. The germline V gene specifies SGHRS as CDR1 and YFSETQ as CDR2. The germline V and J ends show losses of 0 bases and 3 bases respectively, and no gene match explains 7 bases of the junction. The sequence came from a human patient with infectious villitis; the placental T cells may come from both mother and fetus. Sequenced: placental tissue containing maternal and fetal cells. Recombination joined TRBV5-1 with TRBJ2-3, with 13 bases aligning to TRBD2. The CDR3 corresponds to CASSLGGTSGIGTDTQYF. The nucleotide sequence is given as TGCGCCAGCAGCTTGGGGGGGACTAGCGGGATTGGAACAGATACGCAGTATTTT.